This T cell receptor beta chain originates from a study of blood T cell repertoires in COVID-19. The CDR3 loop spans 14 amino acids. The germline CDR1 and CDR2 sequences are SGHVS and FQNEAQ. Trimming took 4 bases from V and 4 from J, leaving 12 bases between them. Libraries were prepared by immunoSEQ multiplex PCR; TCRdb keeps only in-frame clonotypes and omits some of them. Of 59,000 or so clones listed, roughly 80% are singletons. The sequenced material came from peripheral blood. The V gene is TRBV7-8, the J gene TRBJ2-3; D may be TRBD2 (5 bases). This TCR came from a woman between 50 and 59 years old with active or convalescent COVID-19. The CDR3 coding sequence is TGTGCCAGCAGCTCCCGGACTGTGGCAGATACGCAGTATTTT. This sequence encodes CASSSRTVADTQYF.